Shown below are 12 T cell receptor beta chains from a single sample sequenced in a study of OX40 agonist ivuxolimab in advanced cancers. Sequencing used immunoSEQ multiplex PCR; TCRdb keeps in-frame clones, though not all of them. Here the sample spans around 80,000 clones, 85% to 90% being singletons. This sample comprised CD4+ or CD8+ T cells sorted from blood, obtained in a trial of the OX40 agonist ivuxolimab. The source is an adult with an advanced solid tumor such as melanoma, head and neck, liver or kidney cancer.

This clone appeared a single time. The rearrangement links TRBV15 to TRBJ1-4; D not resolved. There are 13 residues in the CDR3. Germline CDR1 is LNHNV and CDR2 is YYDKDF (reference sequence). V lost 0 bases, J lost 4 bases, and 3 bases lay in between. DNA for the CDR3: TGTGCCACCAGCAGAGACAGTAATGAAAAACTGTTTTTT. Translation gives CATSRDSNEKLFF.

The chain's CDR3 is CASSTSGTRSYEQYF. The CDR3 nucleotides read TGCGCCAGCTCTACGTCCGGGACACGCTCCTACGAGCAGTACTTC. The rearrangement links TRBV4-1 to TRBJ2-7, with a tentative D call TRBD1 (6 bases). The germline V gene encodes CDR1 MGHRA and CDR2 YSYEKL. Trimming cost V 8 bases and J 0 bases, with 17 bases left between them. The CDR3 loop spans 15 amino acids.

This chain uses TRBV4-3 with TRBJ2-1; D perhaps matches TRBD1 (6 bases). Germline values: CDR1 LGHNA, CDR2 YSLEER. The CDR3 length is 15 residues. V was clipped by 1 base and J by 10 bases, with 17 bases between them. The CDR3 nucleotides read TGCGCCAGCAGCCAAGTTGGTCAGGGGCCCCAAGAGCAGTTCTTC. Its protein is CASSQVGQGPQEQFF.

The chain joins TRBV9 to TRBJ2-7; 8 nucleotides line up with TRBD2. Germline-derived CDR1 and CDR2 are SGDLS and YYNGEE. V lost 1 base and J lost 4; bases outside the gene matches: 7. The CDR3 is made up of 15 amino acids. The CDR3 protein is CASSVTAGGVYEQYF. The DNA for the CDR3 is TGTGCCAGCAGCGTAACGGCGGGAGGAGTATACGAGCAGTACTTC. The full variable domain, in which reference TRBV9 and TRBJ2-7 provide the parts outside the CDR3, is DSGVTQTPKHLITATGQRVTLRCSPRSGDLSVYWYQQSLDQGLQFLIQYYNGEERAKGNILERFSAQQFPDLHSELNLSSLELGDSALYFCASSVTAGGVYEQYFGPGTRLTVT.

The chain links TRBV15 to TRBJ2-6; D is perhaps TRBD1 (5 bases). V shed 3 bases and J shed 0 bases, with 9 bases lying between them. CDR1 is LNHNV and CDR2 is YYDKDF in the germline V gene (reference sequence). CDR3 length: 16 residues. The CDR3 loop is CATSRGPDSGANVLTF. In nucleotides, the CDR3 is TGTGCCACCAGCAGGGGGCCCGACTCTGGGGCCAACGTCCTGACTTTC.

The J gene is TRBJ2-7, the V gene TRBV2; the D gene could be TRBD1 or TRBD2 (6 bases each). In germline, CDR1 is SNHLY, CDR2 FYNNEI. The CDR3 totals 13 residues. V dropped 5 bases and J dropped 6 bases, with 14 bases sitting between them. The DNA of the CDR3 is TGTGCCAGCAGTAACCTGGGGGGCGGCGAGCAGTACTTC. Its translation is CASSNLGGGEQYF.

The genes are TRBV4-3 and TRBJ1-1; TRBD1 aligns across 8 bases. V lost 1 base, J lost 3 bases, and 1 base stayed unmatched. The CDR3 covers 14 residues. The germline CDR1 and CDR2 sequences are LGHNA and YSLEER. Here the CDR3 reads CASSQGQGHTEAFF. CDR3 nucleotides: TGCGCCAGCAGCCAAGGACAGGGGCACACTGAAGCTTTCTTT.

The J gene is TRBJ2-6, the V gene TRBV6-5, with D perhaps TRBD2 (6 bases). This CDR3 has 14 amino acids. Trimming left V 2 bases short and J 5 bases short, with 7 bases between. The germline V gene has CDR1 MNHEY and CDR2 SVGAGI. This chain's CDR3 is CASSYGGRANVLTF. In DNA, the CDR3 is TGTGCCAGCAGTTACGGGGGGAGGGCCAACGTCCTGACTTTC.

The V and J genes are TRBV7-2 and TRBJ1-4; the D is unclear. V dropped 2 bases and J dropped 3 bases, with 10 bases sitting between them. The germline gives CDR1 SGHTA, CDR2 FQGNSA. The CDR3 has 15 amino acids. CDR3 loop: CASSLIGRANEKLFF. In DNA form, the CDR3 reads TGTGCCAGCAGCTTAATAGGGAGGGCTAATGAAAAACTGTTTTTT. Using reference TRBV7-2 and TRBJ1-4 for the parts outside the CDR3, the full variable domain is GAGVSQSPSNKVTEKGKDVELRCDPISGHTALYWYRQSLGQGLEFLIYFQGNSAPDKSGLPSDRFSAERTGGSVSTLTIQRTQQEDSAVYLCASSLIGRANEKLFFGSGTQLSVL.

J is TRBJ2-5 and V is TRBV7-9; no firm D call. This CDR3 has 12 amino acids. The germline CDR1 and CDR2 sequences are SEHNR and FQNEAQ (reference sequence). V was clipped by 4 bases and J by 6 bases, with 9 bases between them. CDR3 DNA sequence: TGTGCCAGCAGCTCCAACCCCAAGACCCAGTACTTC. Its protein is CASSSNPKTQYF.

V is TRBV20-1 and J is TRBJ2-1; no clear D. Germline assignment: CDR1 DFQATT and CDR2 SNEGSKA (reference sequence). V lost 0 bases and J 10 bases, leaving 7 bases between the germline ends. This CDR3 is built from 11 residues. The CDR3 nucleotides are TGCAGTGCTAGAGAGGTCCCAGAGCAGTTCTTC. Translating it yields CSAREVPEQFF.

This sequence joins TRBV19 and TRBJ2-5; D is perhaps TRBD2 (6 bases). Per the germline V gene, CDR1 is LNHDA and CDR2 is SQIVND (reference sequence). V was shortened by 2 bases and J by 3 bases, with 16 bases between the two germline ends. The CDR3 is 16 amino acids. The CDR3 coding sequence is TGTGCCAGTAGTATATGGGAGGCGGGCAGGGAAGAGACCCAGTACTTC. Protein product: CASSIWEAGREETQYF.